These 7 T cell receptor beta chains were all obtained from the same sample, sequenced in a study of T cell responses to AZD1222 COVID-19 vaccine. The protocol was immunoSEQ multiplex PCR, while the TCRdb copy is restricted to in-frame clones and leaves out a portion. The sample records around 120,000 clones, approximately 83% being singletons. The source material was peripheral blood, sampled on day 0 of MenACWY control vaccination. These receptors all stem from an adult in good health.

The CDR3 loop is CASSQPRTDTQYF. Here the CDR3 DNA reads TGTGCCAGCAGTCAACCTCGCACAGATACGCAGTATTTT. This sequence joins TRBV6-2 or TRBV6-3 and TRBJ2-3; D is uncertain. V dropped 5 bases and J dropped 1 base, with 7 bases sitting between them. From germline, CDR1 is MNHEY and CDR2 SVGEGT. The CDR3 length is 13 residues.

In its sample, this clone was seen once. The genes are TRBV24-1 and TRBJ2-2; the D gene is possibly TRBD2 (6 bases). CDR1 KGHDR and CDR2 SFDVKD come from the germline V gene. The CDR3 contains 13 residues. Trimming removed 9 bases at V and 5 bases at J, with 12 bases between. CDR3 residues: CATSRSGTGELFF. CDR3 nucleotide sequence: TGTGCCACCTCCAGGAGCGGGACCGGGGAGCTGTTTTTT.

The rearrangement uses TRBV4-1 and TRBJ1-4; D may be TRBD1 (6 bases). With 1 base removed from V and 6 bases from J, the gap between germline ends came to 12 bases. CDR3 size: 15 residues. CDR1 is MGHRA and CDR2 is YSYEKL in the germline V gene. The CDR3 sequence: CASSQALQGYEKLFF. For the CDR3, the DNA is TGCGCCAGCAGCCAAGCCCTACAGGGATATGAAAAACTGTTTTTT.

This chain links TRBV9 with TRBJ1-2; 8 nucleotides agree with TRBD1. Germline-derived CDR1 and CDR2 are SGDLS and YYNGEE. The J segment lost 6 bases and the V segment lost 4 bases, leaving 11 bases of the junction unmatched. The CDR3 spans 15 residues. The CDR3 here is CASSSGQAQVNGYTF. In DNA form, the CDR3 reads TGTGCCAGCAGCTCGGGACAGGCCCAAGTCAATGGCTACACCTTC.

The V call is TRBV4-1, the J call TRBJ1-2; tentatively, D is TRBD1 (5 bases). V was clipped by 5 bases and J by 4 bases, with 11 bases between them. The CDR3 is 13 amino acids. Germline CDR1 and CDR2: MGHRA and YSYEKL. As DNA, the CDR3 is TGCGCCAGCAGCACGGGGCCTTCCTATGGCTACACCTTC. It encodes CASSTGPSYGYTF.

This clone has more than one count but fewer than ten. The J gene is TRBJ1-6, the V gene TRBV30; 7 bases are a match to TRBD1. V trimming: 2 bases; J trimming: 7 bases; junction bases outside the gene matches: 5. The CDR3 has 14 residues. The V gene's germline CDR1 is GTSNPN and CDR2 SVGIG (reference sequence). CDR3 bases: TGTGCCTGGAGTTCCGGGACAGCGAATTCACCCCTCCACTTT. Protein: CAWSSGTANSPLHF.

The chain uses TRBV6-2 or TRBV6-3 and TRBJ2-7, with D perhaps TRBD1 (6 bases). The ends were cut back, 0 bases at V and 2 bases at J, with 14 bases in the middle. The germline V gene has CDR1 MNHEY and CDR2 SVGEGT. The CDR3 is 16 amino acids. The CDR3 is CASSYSTTGYTYEQYF. CDR3 nucleotide sequence: TGTGCCAGCAGTTACTCGACGACAGGCTATACCTACGAGCAGTACTTC.